This TCR beta chain stems from a study of CD8 T cells in Susac syndrome. For the study at large: At the time of blood draw, patients with Susac syndrome were therapy-naive, receiving corticosteroids, or receiving intravenous immunoglobulin alone.

An input of 0.5 to 1 ug of RNA was subjected to reverse transcription using random hexamers. MiXCR, run by TCRdb on the immunoSEQ multiplex PCR reads, gives a single entry per CDR3 protein. Seen here are 170,000 or so distinct CDR3 sequences, about 94% observed once, and the top ten hold 0.085% to 0.1%. V shed 1 base and J shed 10 bases, with 14 bases lying between them. Germline CDR1 and CDR2: SGHVS and FQNEAQ. This CDR3 spans 13 amino acids. The material sequenced was CD4+ T cells from PBMCs. The rearrangement uses TRBV7-8 and TRBJ2-7; maybe TRBD1 (5 bases). The receptor comes from a human donor with Susac syndrome. CDR3: CASSLGVQGGQYF. DNA for the CDR3: TGTGCCAGCAGCTTAGGTGTGCAGGGCGGTCAGTACTTC. Together with reference TRBV7-8 and TRBJ2-7, the CDR3 gives the full variable domain: GAGVSQSPRYKVAKRGQDVALRCDPISGHVSLFWYQQALGQGPEFLTYFQNEAQLDKSGLPSDRFFAERPEGSVSTLKIQRTQQEDSAVYLCASSLGVQGGQYFGPGTRLTVT.